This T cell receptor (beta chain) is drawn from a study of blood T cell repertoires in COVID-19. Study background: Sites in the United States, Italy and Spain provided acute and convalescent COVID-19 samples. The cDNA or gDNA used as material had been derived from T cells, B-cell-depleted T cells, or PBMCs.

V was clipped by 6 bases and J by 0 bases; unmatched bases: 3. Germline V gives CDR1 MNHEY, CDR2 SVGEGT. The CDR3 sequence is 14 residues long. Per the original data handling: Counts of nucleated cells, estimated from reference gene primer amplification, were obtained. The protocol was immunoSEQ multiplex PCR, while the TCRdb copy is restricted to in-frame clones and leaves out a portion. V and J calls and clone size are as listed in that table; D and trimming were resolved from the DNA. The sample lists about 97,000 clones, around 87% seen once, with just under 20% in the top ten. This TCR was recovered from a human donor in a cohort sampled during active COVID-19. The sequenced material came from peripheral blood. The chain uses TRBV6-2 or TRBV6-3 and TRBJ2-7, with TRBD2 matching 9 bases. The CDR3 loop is CASSGLASSYEQYF. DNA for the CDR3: TGTGCCAGCAGCGGACTAGCGAGCTCCTACGAGCAGTACTTC.